Given below is one TCR beta chain in context. Its antigen is unidentified. The time point is: newly diagnosed, previously untreated cHL patient sample. The V end lost 0 bases, the J end lost 5 bases, and 11 bases lay between the germline ends. Germline V gene data show CDR1 as SGHRS and CDR2 as YFSETQ. This CDR3 has 14 amino acids. The data were taken from a study of PD-1 blockade in classical Hodgkin lymphoma. Assay: immunoSEQ multiplex PCR; the TCRdb copy retains only in-frame clones and omits some. This table has tens of thousands of clones, approximately 91% appearing once. Study-wide results and caveats: Healthy donors were reported to have higher baseline TCR diversity than newly diagnosed patients.

The chain combines TRBV5-1 with TRBJ2-5; D gene unclear. The clonotype originates from a human donor with classical Hodgkin lymphoma. The sequenced sample was peripheral blood mononuclear cells (PBMCs). In DNA form, the CDR3 reads TGCGCCAGCAGCTTGGTACAGTCCCGGGAGACCCAGTACTTC. It is translated as CASSLVQSRETQYF. Together with reference TRBV5-1 and TRBJ2-5, the CDR3 gives the full variable domain: KAGVTQTPRYLIKTRGQQVTLSCSPISGHRSVSWYQQTPGQGLQFLFEYFSETQRNKGNFPGRFSGRQFSNSRSEMNVSTLELGDSALYLCASSLVQSRETQYFGPGTRLLVL.